The sample holds a few counts of the clone carrying this TCR beta chain. Its antigen is not identified. Looked up from germline, CDR1 is MGHRA and CDR2 is YSYEKL. This CDR3 is built from 15 residues. Trimming took 3 bases from V and 8 from J, leaving 19 bases between them. The data are from a study of cytomegalovirus exposure and HLA in healthy donors. Findings and limits, study-wide: Reports described diagnosis of cytomegalovirus status by the classifier as highly specific and sensitive. Overall, roughly 160 TCR beta chains were annotated as cytomegalovirus-associated. Some public TCRs appeared in many individuals, while most sequences were rare.

The donors were in the approximately 120-subject validation cohort, distinct from the approximately 700-subject first cohort. The assay was immunoSEQ multiplex PCR, and TCRdb's table has in-frame clones only and misses some. The sample holds some 120,000 clones, about nine tenths seen once. The sequence was collected from a man aged 25-45 years in good health and CMV-seronegative. Sequencing was performed on PBMCs. This chain uses TRBV4-1 with TRBJ1-2; D is undetermined. CDR3 loop: CASSHSRGGMSGYTF. Here the CDR3 DNA reads TGCGCCAGCAGCCACTCCCGGGGAGGGATGTCCGGCTACACCTTC.